Given below is one T cell receptor beta chain in context. As yet, its antigen is unknown. This sample is drawn from a study of OX40 agonist ivuxolimab in advanced cancers. Background on the study: Partial responses, seen in three patients, involved one hepatocellular carcinoma and two cutaneous melanomas. Broader study findings: Certain nonresponders likewise exhibited a low normalized T-cell clonal expansion. CD4+ and CD8+ T cells in blood underwent clonal expansion by week 6 at 0.1 to 3.0 mg/kg.

The CDR3 has 14 residues. The V gene end was trimmed by 3 bases and the J gene end by 0 bases; junction bases not matched to a gene: 1. In germline, CDR1 is SGHRS, CDR2 YFSETQ. The data were produced by immunoSEQ multiplex PCR, yet TCRdb's version contains in-frame clones alone and is incomplete. Of around 91,000 clones listed, 80% to 90% are singletons. The V call is TRBV5-1, the J call TRBJ1-2, with 8 bases aligning to TRBD1. This receptor was identified in an adult with an advanced solid tumor such as melanoma, head and neck, liver or kidney cancer. The starting material was CD4+ or CD8+ T cells sorted from blood, obtained in a trial of the OX40 agonist ivuxolimab. As DNA, the CDR3 is TGCGCCAGCAGCTCACAGGGGGCTAACTATGGCTACACCTTC. Protein product: CASSSQGANYGYTF.